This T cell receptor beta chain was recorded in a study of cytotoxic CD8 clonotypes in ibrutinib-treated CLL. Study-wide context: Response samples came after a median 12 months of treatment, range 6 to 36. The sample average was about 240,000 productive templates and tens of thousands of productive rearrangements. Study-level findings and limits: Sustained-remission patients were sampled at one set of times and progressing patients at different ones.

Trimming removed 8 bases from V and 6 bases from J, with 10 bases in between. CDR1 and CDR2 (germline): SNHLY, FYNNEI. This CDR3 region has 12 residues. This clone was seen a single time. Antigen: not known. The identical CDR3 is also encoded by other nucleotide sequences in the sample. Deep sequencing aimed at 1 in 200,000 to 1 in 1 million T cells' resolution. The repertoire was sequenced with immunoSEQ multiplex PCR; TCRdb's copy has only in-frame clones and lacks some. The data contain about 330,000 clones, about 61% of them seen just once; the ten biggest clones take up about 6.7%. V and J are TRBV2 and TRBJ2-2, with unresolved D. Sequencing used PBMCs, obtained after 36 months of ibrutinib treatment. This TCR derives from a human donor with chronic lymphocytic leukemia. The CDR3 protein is CASSWVAGELFF. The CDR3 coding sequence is TGTGCCAGCTCCTGGGTGGCCGGGGAGCTGTTTTTT.